The clone carrying this TCR beta chain was observed a single time. No antigen is known for it. Method: immunoSEQ multiplex PCR; TCRdb's copy keeps in-frame clones and lacks some. The top ten hold around 5.2% of the sample, which has some 92,000 clones, under 95% seen once. The data were obtained in a study of T cell responses to AZD1222 COVID-19 vaccine. Overall study findings and caveats: Donors were chiefly white British, with a greater number of females, and clonal diversity was perhaps underestimated. None of the repertoires were sampled until the peak T cell response had passed. Recipients of two AZD1222 doses showed rising Spike-specific TCR breadth and depth. Targeting of unmutated variant regions was reportedly seen in nearly half of spike-specific TCRs.

The CDR3 is 15 amino acids. Trimming shortened V by 0 bases and J by 8 bases, and 16 bases separated the two germline ends. Germline values: CDR1 LGHNA, CDR2 YSLEER. This sequence joins TRBV4-3 and TRBJ1-2; tentatively, D is TRBD1 (6 bases). The clonotype comes from an adult in good health. The specimen comprised peripheral blood, sampled on day 0 of MenACWY control vaccination. The CDR3 reads CASSQDGGPGGGYTF. CDR3 bases: TGCGCCAGCAGCCAAGATGGGGGCCCCGGCGGCGGCTACACCTTC.